A selection of T cell receptor beta chains follows, all from one sample in a study of T cells in Graves' hyperthyroidism and ophthalmopathy. TCRdb analysed the multiplex PCR reads with MiXCR anew, one entry per CDR3 protein. This sample has 370,000 or so distinct CDR3 sequences, with roughly 12% found just once. Input material: blood. These receptors were taken from a man aged 25 to 45 with Graves' hyperthyroidism that later progressed to Graves' ophthalmopathy. CDR3s include the opening cysteine and the closing phenylalanine or tryptophan. Fields, in order: clone size, J gene, V gene, D gene, CDR3 protein, CDR3 DNA. A D gene is named only where the DNA matches it firmly. Clone size is not always given. Where it is, it says once, few, many or a class for expanded clones.

>NA|TRBJ2-7|TRBV20-1|NA
CSARNPPGNEQYF
TGCAGTGCTAGAAACCCTCCGGGAAACGAGCAGTACTTC
>many|TRBJ2-5|TRBV5-1|NA
CASSFEETQYF
TGCGCCAGCAGCTTTGAAGAGACCCAGTACTTC
>many|TRBJ2-3|TRBV28|TRBD1
CASRGTAFTTFTDTQYF
TGTGCCAGCAGGGGGACAGCTTTCACTACGTTCACAGATACGCAGTATTTT
>many|TRBJ1-1|TRBV30|TRBD1
CAGPGQGPLGAFF
TGTGCCGGCCCGGGACAGGGGCCTCTGGGAGCTTTCTTT
>few|TRBJ2-1|TRBV9|NA
CASSVQGLNNEQFF
TGTGCCAGCAGCGTACAGGGACTTAACAATGAGCAGTTCTTC
>NA|TRBJ2-2|TRBV30|NA
CAWSVQDPGELSF
TGTGCCTGGAGTGTACAAGACCCCGGGGAGCTGTCTTTT
>many|TRBJ1-2|TRBV7-8|NA
CASSLARRGAGANYGYTF
TGTGCCAGCAGCTTAGCGCGGCGGGGGGCGGGAGCTAACTATGGCTACACCTTC
>many|TRBJ2-2|TRBV6-1|NA
CASSRGTIITGELFF
TGTGCCAGCAGTAGGGGGACAATTATCACCGGGGAGCTGTTTTTT
>few|TRBJ2-1|TRBV24-1|NA
CATSDWSGGAYEQFF
TGTGCCACCAGTGATTGGTCTGGGGGGGCCTATGAGCAGTTCTTC
>many|TRBJ1-3|TRBV9|NA
CASSVGSPSGNTIYF
TGTGCCAGCAGCGTAGGGTCACCCTCTGGAAACACCATATATTTT
>NA|TRBJ2-1|TRBV7-9|TRBD1
CASSTDRVAHNEQFF
TGCGCCAGCAGCACGGACAGGGTGGCACACAATGAGCAGTTCTTC
>NA|TRBJ2-2|TRBV11-2|TRBD2
CASSSSGGNTGELFF
TGTGCCAGCAGCTCTAGCGGGGGGAACACCGGGGAGCTGTTTTTT
>many|TRBJ2-7|TRBV20-1|NA
CSTPGAGYEQYF
TGCAGCACTCCTGGAGCGGGTTACGAGCAGTACTTC
>NA|TRBJ1-6|TRBV28|NA
CASRSTGISYNSPLHF
TGTGCCAGCAGGTCCACAGGGATCTCCTATAATTCACCCCTCCACTTT
>few|TRBJ2-1|TRBV6-5|TRBD2
CASSLSRDYNEQFF
TGTGCCAGCAGTTTGTCCCGGGACTATAATGAGCAGTTCTTC
>NA|TRBJ2-2|TRBV25-1|TRBD2
CASSGLGGLAGGNTGELFF
TGTGCCAGCAGTGGCCTAGGGGGGCTAGCGGGGGGAAACACCGGGGAGCTGTTTTTT
>few|TRBJ2-4|TRBV3-1|NA
CASSQREPKNIQYF
TGTGCCAGCAGCCAACGGGAGCCCAAAAACATTCAGTACTTC
>many|TRBJ1-5|TRBV28|NA
CASSFTHPVQPQHF
TGTGCCAGCAGTTTTACCCACCCCGTTCAGCCCCAGCATTTT